These 9 T cell receptor beta chains originate from one sample sequenced in a study of shared clonotypes between healthy human individuals. This table comes from immunoSEQ multiplex PCR, and its TCRdb copy is limited to in-frame clones, with some not included. The sample holds 2 million to 2.5 million clones, roughly 96% seen once. The sample taken for sequencing was naive CD4+ T cells sorted from blood. Sample subset: CD45RA+ positively selected. The receptors stem from a man in his late teens or twenties in good health.

A remark on this clone: This specimen includes other DNA sequences encoding the same CDR3. V and J are TRBV10-3 and TRBJ2-5; 8 bases are shared with TRBD2. V shed 2 bases and J 4 bases; nucleotides not matched to a gene: 3. CDR3 size: 14 residues. In germline, CDR1 is ENHRY, CDR2 SYGVKD. The CDR3 reads CAISEAGGRETQYF. As DNA, the CDR3 is TGTGCCATCAGTGAGGCGGGGGGTCGAGAGACCCAGTACTTC.

The rearrangement joins TRBV7-6 to TRBJ2-1; maybe TRBD2 (6 bases). The CDR3 spans 16 residues. Trimming pared 5 bases from V and 5 bases from J, leaving 19 bases between. Germline V gives CDR1 SGHVS, CDR2 FNYEAQ. The CDR3 nucleotides read TGTGCCAGCAGCCCTTTAGGTCTAGCGACGAACAATGAGCAGTTCTTC. Translating gives CASSPLGLATNNEQFF.

This clone was counted a single time. The rearrangement joins TRBV7-2 to TRBJ2-7, with 7 positions matching TRBD2. Trimming cost V 0 bases and J 0 bases; bases outside gene matches: 5. Germline CDR1 reads SGHTA; CDR2 reads FQGNSA. The CDR3 extends over 16 amino acids. CDR3 nucleotide sequence: TGTGCCAGCAGCTTAGCGCTAGCGGCAAACTCCTACGAGCAGTACTTC. This sequence encodes CASSLALAANSYEQYF. Based on the CDR3 plus reference TRBV7-2 and TRBJ2-7, the full variable domain is GAGVSQSPSNKVTEKGKDVELRCDPISGHTALYWYRQSLGQGLEFLIYFQGNSAPDKSGLPSDRFSAERTGGSVSTLTIQRTQQEDSAVYLCASSLALAANSYEQYFGPGTRLTVT.

The chain employs TRBV27 and TRBJ2-1, with TRBD2 identical over 8 bases. The CDR3 covers 14 residues. Per the germline V gene, CDR1 is MNHEY and CDR2 is SMNVEV (reference sequence). V lost 7 bases, J lost 4 bases, and 6 bases stayed unmatched. CDR3 in DNA: TGTGCCAGCACCGGCGGGGGGTTATACAATGAGCAGTTCTTC. Protein: CASTGGGLYNEQFF.

The CDR3 protein is CASTTGITYNSPLHF. The CDR3 DNA reads as TGTGCCAGCACGACAGGCATAACCTATAATTCACCCCTCCACTTT. The chain joins TRBV2 to TRBJ1-6, with D perhaps matching TRBD1 (6 bases). Trimming stripped 7 bases from V and 2 bases from J, with 12 bases between. The CDR3 sequence is 15 residues long. CDR1 is SNHLY, CDR2 FYNNEI, per germline.

This chain uses TRBV18 with TRBJ2-5; D might be TRBD1 or TRBD2, each matching 5 bases. Trimming removed 5 bases from V and 5 bases from J, with 12 bases in between. The CDR3 runs 13 residues. Germline CDR1 reads KGHSH; CDR2 reads LQKENI. CDR3 region: CASSEGIWETQYF. In nucleotides, the CDR3 is TGTGCCAGCTCAGAGGGGATATGGGAGACCCAGTACTTC.

The chain is built from TRBV15 and TRBJ2-7; TRBD1 or TRBD2 may be the D gene (5 bases each). Germline assignment: CDR1 LNHNV and CDR2 YYDKDF (reference sequence). V lost 9 bases to trimming and J lost 3 bases, with 24 bases between them. The CDR3 has 16 residues. The CDR3 coding sequence is TGTGCCACGAGGCGCGGACCCCGGGACGGTTACTACGAGCAGTACTTC. Its translation: CATRRGPRDGYYEQYF.

V and J are TRBV9 and TRBJ1-6; D remains unclear. This CDR3 has 17 residues. V dropped 2 bases and J dropped 0 bases, with 12 bases sitting between them. CDR1 SGDLS and CDR2 YYNGEE come from the germline V gene. The CDR3 loop reads CASSVGTSSSYNSPLHF. The CDR3 region has the DNA TGTGCCAGCAGCGTGGGTACGTCGAGCTCCTATAATTCACCCCTCCACTTT.

The rearrangement links TRBV30 to TRBJ1-2; D is ambiguous. Looked up from germline, CDR1 is GTSNPN and CDR2 is SVGIG (reference sequence). This CDR3 spans 12 amino acids. Trimming left V 5 bases short and J 6 bases short, with 13 bases between. The CDR3: CAWGGIAHGYTF. CDR3 sequence (DNA): TGTGCCTGGGGCGGAATCGCCCATGGCTACACCTTC.